These 5 T cell receptor beta chains were sequenced from one sample in a study of blood T cells in healthy people across ages. The authors ran a second PCR of roughly 7 to 11 cycles using a sample-barcoded 5' primer and a J-beta primer mix. A single record per CDR3 protein comes from TCRdb applying MiXCR to the 5' RACE reads. The table includes nearly 800,000 distinct CDR3 sequences, 56% detected once. The sample consisted of blood. Receptor source: a man in his forties in good health.

The chain carries TRBV10-2 and TRBJ2-5, with D maybe TRBD2 (6 bases). Germline V gives CDR1 WSHSY, CDR2 SAAADI. The CDR3 length is 14 residues. V dropped 2 bases and J dropped 7 bases, with 14 bases sitting between them. The CDR3 nucleotides are TGCGCCAGCAGTGAGGATAGCGGTCACGGGACCCAGTACTTC. This translates into CASSEDSGHGTQYF.

With regard to this clonotype: The germline gene is not matched at one end of the junction; a read error may be the cause. The rearrangement joins TRBV18 to TRBJ2-3; 7 positions match TRBD1. Germline V gene data show CDR1 as KGHSH and CDR2 as LQKENI. The CDR3 totals 15 residues. The CDR3 loop reads CASSLRQGATDTRYF. The DNA of the CDR3 is TGTGCCAGCTCACTGAGACAGGGAGCCACAGATACGCGGTATTTT.

The chain has TRBV4-3 and TRBJ2-1; no clear D. The germline V gene has CDR1 LGHNA and CDR2 YSLEER. This CDR3 contains 15 residues. V dropped 1 base and J dropped 0 bases, with 7 bases sitting between them. The CDR3 is CASSQGGNSYNEQFF. The DNA of the CDR3 is TGCGCCAGCAGCCAAGGGGGTAACTCCTACAATGAGCAGTTCTTC.

There are a few counts of this clonotype. The chain has TRBV7-9 and TRBJ2-4; D might be TRBD1 (6 bases). Looked up from germline, CDR1 is SEHNR and CDR2 is FQNEAQ (reference sequence). This CDR3 region has 15 residues. V lost 5 bases and J lost 5, with 16 bases in between. The CDR3 DNA reads TGTGCCAGCAGCCCCCCTATTTGGACAGAAAACATTCAGTACTTC. It codes for CASSPPIWTENIQYF. The whole variable domain, remainder taken from reference TRBV7-9 and TRBJ2-4, is DTGVSQNPRHKITKRGQNVTFRCDPISEHNRLYWYRQTLGQGPEFLTYFQNEAQLEKSRLLSDRFSAERPKGSFSTLEIQRTEQGDSAMYLCASSPPIWTENIQYFGAGTRLSVL.

This chain joins TRBV5-1 and TRBJ2-1; TRBD2 agrees at 11 bases. J lost 5 bases, V lost 3 bases, and 4 bases had no gene match. Germline lookup yields CDR1 SGHRS and CDR2 YFSETQ. This CDR3 region has 15 residues. The CDR3 DNA reads TGCGCCAGCAGCTATCGACTAGCGGGGCACAATGAGCAGTTCTTC. Translated, it gives CASSYRLAGHNEQFF.